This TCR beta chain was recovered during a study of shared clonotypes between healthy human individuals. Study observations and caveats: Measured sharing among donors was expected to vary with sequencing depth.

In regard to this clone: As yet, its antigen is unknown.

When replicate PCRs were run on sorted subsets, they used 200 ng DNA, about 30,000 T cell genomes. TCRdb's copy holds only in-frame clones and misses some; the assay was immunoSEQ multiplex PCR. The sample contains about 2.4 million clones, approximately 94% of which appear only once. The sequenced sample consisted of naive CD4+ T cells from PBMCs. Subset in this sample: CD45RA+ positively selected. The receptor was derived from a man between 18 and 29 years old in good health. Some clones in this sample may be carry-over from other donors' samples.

The CDR3 nucleotides are TGTGCCAGCAGTACTGGTGGCGTCGGTGGCAATGAGCAGTTCTTC. Protein product: CASSTGGVGGNEQFF. The chain combines TRBV28 with TRBJ2-1; no reliable D call. This CDR3 comprises 15 residues. V was pared by 5 bases and J by 6 bases, with 17 bases between. Germline V lookup: CDR1 MDHEN, CDR2 SYDVKM.